A single TCR beta chain is shown here with its context. Its antigen is as yet unknown. This sample is drawn from a study of Ad26.COV2.S vaccination and SARS-CoV-2 variants. The wider study: Trial arm assignment for the donor was COV1001 Ad26.COV2.S. Study-level findings and limits: Non-spike TCR breadth did not differ much between vaccine and placebo recipients.

Generated by immunoSEQ multiplex PCR, the TCRdb table keeps only in-frame clones and is missing some. The table has about 440,000 clones, roughly 85% seen once. Treatment of the sample: about 20 received Ad26.COV2.S at low or high dose, single or two shots; about 5 received placebo; per-sample allocation not given. The investigators took samples on day 63 after the first vaccine or placebo injection. The sample came from a Boston adult aged 18-55 years. Germline V gives CDR1 LGHNA, CDR2 YNFKEQ. The CDR3 runs 16 residues. V gave up 3 bases and J gave up 3 bases, with 16 bases separating them. The chain couples TRBV4-2 to TRBJ2-3, with no clear D. The TCR sequence derives from a person between 18 and 65 years old who received the Ad26.COV2.S COVID-19 vaccine or a placebo. The sample here was peripheral blood, taken in a trial of Ad26.COV2.S vaccine versus placebo. CDR3 sequence: CASSQALGLRTDTQYF. CDR3 nucleotides: TGTGCCAGCAGCCAGGCCCTGGGGTTACGGACAGATACGCAGTATTTT.